Below, 31 T cell receptor beta chains from the same sample are listed, as sequenced in a study of metastatic and nonmetastatic thyroid tumors. TCRdb reanalyzed the PCR reads with MiXCR. The table records 35,000 to 45,000 clones, 28% of them present only once. Patients had received no treatment of any kind before thyroid surgery. The sequenced sample was blood. The receptors stem from a male donor with papillary thyroid cancer or a benign thyroid nodule (not recorded which). Some clones in this sample may be carry-over from other donors' samples.

This clone was observed a handful of times. Germline is not matched at one junction end, which may reflect a read error. Other DNA sequences in this sample translate to the same CDR3. The J gene is TRBJ2-7, the V gene TRBV28; D gene uncertain. In germline, CDR1 is MDHEN, CDR2 SYDVKM. The CDR3 runs to 13 residues. CDR3 sequence reads: CASSTSLLYEQYF. In nucleotides, the CDR3 is TGCGCCAGCAGTACCTCCCTCCTCTACGAGCAGTACTTC.

This clone ranks as medium-sized (0.01 to 0.1%). CDR3 DNA: TGTGCCAGCAGTATAGCTAAGGAGGTCACCGGGGAGCTGTTTTTT. Encoded protein: CASSIAKEVTGELFF. The genes are TRBV2 and TRBJ2-2; a possible D gene is TRBD2 (5 bases). This CDR3 is 15 amino acids long. The germline V gene has CDR1 SNHLY and CDR2 FYNNEI. Trimming pared 5 bases from V and 4 bases from J, leaving 14 bases between.

This clone came up a few times. This chain uses TRBV6-1 with TRBJ2-2; D call uncertain. The CDR3 covers 11 residues. Germline V gene data show CDR1 as MNHNS and CDR2 as SASEGT. Trimming removed 8 bases at V and 7 bases at J, with 8 bases between. CDR3 in amino acids: CASPWNGELFF. In nucleotides, the CDR3 is TGTGCCAGCCCGTGGAACGGGGAGCTGTTTTTT.

The rearrangement joins TRBV20-1 to TRBJ2-7; 7 bases are a match to TRBD1. V trimming: 4 bases; J trimming: 2 bases; junction bases outside the gene matches: 11. Germline values: CDR1 DFQATT, CDR2 SNEGSKA (reference sequence). The CDR3 extends over 15 amino acids. CDR3: CSANTRRQGPYEQYF. CDR3 DNA: TGCAGTGCTAATACCCGCAGACAGGGACCCTACGAGCAGTACTTC.

The chain employs TRBV20-1 and TRBJ2-7, with D possibly TRBD1 on 5 matching bases. Germline V CDR1 and CDR2: DFQATT, SNEGSKA (reference sequence). V lost 3 bases and J lost 3, with 12 bases in between. The CDR3 covers 13 residues. CDR3 nucleotide sequence: TGCAGTGCTAGTCGGCAGGGCGGCTACGAGCAGTACTTC. This translates into CSASRQGGYEQYF.

By proportion, this clone is medium-sized. The chain uses TRBV10-3 and TRBJ2-7, with D uncertain. Trimming took off 4 bases at V and 1 base at J, with 5 bases between the two ends. The CDR3 is 12 residues long. Germline values: CDR1 ENHRY, CDR2 SYGVKD. The CDR3 region has the DNA TGTGCCATCAGTGGGCAGTCCTACGAGCAGTACTTC. Translating it yields CAISGQSYEQYF.

Many counts were recorded for this clone. The chain employs TRBV11-2 and TRBJ2-3; maybe TRBD2 (6 bases). This CDR3 region has 15 residues. The V gene lost 2 bases and the J gene lost 4 bases, with 13 bases spanning the gap. In germline, CDR1 is SGHAT, CDR2 FQNNGV. The CDR3 DNA reads as TGTGCCAGCAGCTTAATATCTAGCGATCCAGATACGCAGTATTTT. This encodes CASSLISSDPDTQYF.

The chain has TRBV11-2 and TRBJ2-5, with 8 nucleotides matching TRBD2. The CDR3 sequence is 18 residues long. The V gene's germline CDR1 is SGHAT and CDR2 FQNNGV. The V and J ends lost 1 base and 3 bases, in that order; junction bases with no gene match: 13. The CDR3 is CASSLGSLSGGQEETQYF. CDR3 DNA: TGTGCCAGCAGCTTAGGTTCCCTATCGGGGGGGCAGGAAGAGACCCAGTACTTC.

The chain combines TRBV2 with TRBJ2-7, with a possible D match to TRBD2 (5 bases). The CDR3 is 12 amino acids. The V end was cut by 7 bases, the J end by 5 bases, with 12 bases between. Germline CDR1 and CDR2: SNHLY and FYNNEI. The CDR3: CASNPSRNEQYF. CDR3 DNA: TGTGCCAGCAACCCTAGCCGCAACGAGCAGTACTTC.

This clone has a count of ten or more. In the same sample, other DNA sequences code for this CDR3. This chain links TRBV4-1 with TRBJ2-3; possibly TRBD1 for D (5 bases). The CDR3 loop spans 16 amino acids. Trimming cost V 1 base and J 2 bases, with 13 bases left between them. From germline, CDR1 is MGHRA and CDR2 YSYEKL. CDR3: CASSQGERGYTDTQYF. DNA of the CDR3: TGCGCCAGCAGCCAAGGTGAAAGGGGATACACAGATACGCAGTATTTT.

This clone was seen a handful of times. J is TRBJ1-2 and V is TRBV11-2; 9 nucleotides match TRBD1. The CDR3 is 18 amino acids. V was clipped by 5 bases and J by 0 bases; unmatched bases: 13. The V gene's germline CDR1 is SGHAT and CDR2 FQNNGV. Written as DNA, the CDR3 is TGTGCCAGCAGCCCCATTATTTGGACAGGGGAGACTAACTATGGCTACACCTTC. This gives the protein CASSPIIWTGETNYGYTF.

This clone was picked up a small number of times. This chain links TRBV10-1 with TRBJ1-1; tentatively, D is TRBD1 (5 bases). Germline CDR1 reads WNHNN; CDR2 reads SYGVQD (reference sequence). This CDR3 has 16 residues. V was cut by 0 bases and J by 3 bases, with 14 bases left in between. CDR3 bases: TGCGCCAGCAGTGAGTCCAGGACATTGTTGGACACTGAAGCTTTCTTT. It codes for CASSESRTLLDTEAFF.

J is TRBJ2-1 and V is TRBV24-1, with 7 bases matching TRBD2. This CDR3 contains 13 residues. Germline V CDR1 and CDR2: KGHDR, SFDVKD. Trimming cost V 9 bases and J 8 bases; bases outside gene matches: 9. Here the CDR3 reads CATGRLASDEQFF. The DNA for the CDR3 is TGTGCCACCGGCCGACTAGCTTCTGATGAGCAGTTCTTC.

This chain connects TRBV12-3 or TRBV12-4 to TRBJ2-2, with D possibly TRBD2 on 7 matching bases. The CDR3 extends over 12 amino acids. The germline V and J ends were trimmed by 8 bases and 5 bases, with 9 bases remaining between them. This CDR3 is CASGRGTGELFF. CDR3 in DNA: TGTGCCAGCGGGAGGGGGACCGGGGAGCTGTTTTTT.

This clone is medium-sized (0.01 to 0.1%) within its sample. The chain employs TRBV12-3 or TRBV12-4 and TRBJ2-1, with TRBD1 matching 8 bases. This CDR3 is 15 amino acids long. Trimming at V came to 6 bases and at J to 6 bases, leaving 10 bases not matched to a gene. The CDR3 reads CASRPQDRDGNEQFF. CDR3 nucleotide sequence: TGTGCCAGCAGACCTCAGGACAGGGACGGCAATGAGCAGTTCTTC.

V usage is TRBV7-9 and J usage is TRBJ2-7, with TRBD1 matching over 7 bases. Germline CDR1 and CDR2: SEHNR and FQNEAQ (reference sequence). The CDR3 totals 15 residues. V shed 7 bases, J shed 6 bases, and the junction held 15 bases outside the gene matches. DNA of the CDR3: TGTGCCAGCATCGAACCGACAGGGAGAGTCTCCGAGCAGTACTTC. It translates to CASIEPTGRVSEQYF.

This clone was observed many times. Here the CDR3 DNA reads TGCGCCAGCAGCCCGGGGACTAGCGGGAGGGCCTACACAGATACGCAGTATTTT. Amino acid sequence: CASSPGTSGRAYTDTQYF. The chain employs TRBV4-3 and TRBJ2-3, with TRBD2 matching over 16 bases. Germline CDR1 is LGHNA and CDR2 is YSLEER. The CDR3 spans 18 residues. Unmatched junction bases numbered 6, after V lost 4 bases and J lost 2 bases.

The rearrangement joins TRBV7-2 to TRBJ2-3; unclear D gene. V was clipped by 1 base and J by 0 bases, with 8 bases between them. The CDR3 loop spans 15 amino acids. The germline CDR1 and CDR2 sequences are SGHTA and FQGNSA. The DNA of the CDR3 is TGTGCCAGCAGCTTAGGGCAATCTAGCACAGATACGCAGTATTTT. Translated, it gives CASSLGQSSTDTQYF.

There are a few counts of this clone. V is TRBV11-2 and J is TRBJ2-7, with TRBD1 matching over 10 bases. The J segment lost 7 bases and the V segment lost 5 bases, leaving 11 bases of the junction unmatched. The CDR3 spans 15 residues. Germline V lookup: CDR1 SGHAT, CDR2 FQNNGV. CDR3 region: CASSNRQGARQEQYF. CDR3 sequence (DNA): TGTGCCAGCAGCAACCGACAGGGGGCGCGTCAAGAGCAGTACTTC.

The chain links TRBV6-1 to TRBJ2-7; maybe TRBD1 (6 bases). Germline V gene sequence: CDR1 MNHNS, CDR2 SASEGT. This CDR3 region has 19 residues. With 6 bases removed from V and 2 bases from J, the gap between germline ends came to 29 bases. CDR3 loop: CASRNSVSSHRVSTYEQYF. In DNA form, the CDR3 reads TGTGCCAGCAGGAATTCGGTATCGTCTCACAGGGTTTCTACCTACGAGCAGTACTTC.

Comment on this clone: Because it lacks the conserved phenylalanine or tryptophan at the end, this CDR3 is likely a read error. The rearrangement uses TRBV20-1 and TRBJ2-7; TRBD1 matches 9 bases. CDR1 and CDR2 from the germline V gene are DFQATT and SNEGSKA (reference sequence). This CDR3 is built from 13 residues. The J segment lost 0 bases and the V segment lost 6 bases, leaving 3 bases of the junction unmatched. The CDR3, as DNA: TGCAGTGCCTTACAGGGGGCCTCCTACGAGCAGTACTCC. As protein: CSALQGASYEQYS.

This rearrangement joins TRBV6-1 to TRBJ1-1; the D gene is possibly TRBD1 (6 bases). Germline V gives CDR1 MNHNS, CDR2 SASEGT. V lost 5 bases to trimming and J lost 5 bases, with 15 bases between them. This CDR3 is built from 14 residues. Here the CDR3 reads CASSKGGGGTEAFF. Written as DNA, the CDR3 is TGTGCCAGCAGTAAGGGGGGTGGTGGAACTGAAGCTTTCTTT.

Points on this clone: Sequence at one end of the junction differs from germline and may be a read error. Other DNA sequences in this sample translate to the same CDR3. This sequence joins TRBV7-8 and TRBJ2-1; D is tentatively TRBD1 or TRBD2 (5 bases each). This CDR3 has 15 amino acids. CDR1 and CDR2 from the germline V gene are SGHVS and FQNEAQ. In DNA, the CDR3 is TGTGCCAGCAGCCCGGCCGGGGACCCCTACAATGAGCAATTCTTC. Residues: CASSPAGDPYNEQFF. The full variable domain, rest sourced from reference TRBV7-8 and TRBJ2-1, is GAGVSQSPRYKVAKRGQDVALRCDPISGHVSLFWYQQALGQGPEFLTYFQNEAQLDKSGLPSDRFFAERPEGSVSTLKIQRTQQEDSAVYLCASSPAGDPYNEQFFGPGTRLTVL.

V gene TRBV6-5 combines with J gene TRBJ2-7; TRBD2 aligns across 7 bases. V shed 0 bases, J shed 3 bases, and the junction held 5 bases outside the gene matches. This CDR3 is 15 amino acids long. Germline CDR1 reads MNHEY; CDR2 reads SVGAGI. DNA for the CDR3: TGTGCCAGCAGTTACTCGGGGGAGGGAGGCTACGAGCAGTACTTC. Translated: CASSYSGEGGYEQYF.

The chain recombines TRBV24-1 with TRBJ2-1, with 10 bases fitting TRBD2. The CDR3 sequence is 17 residues long. The trim removed 5 bases at V and 9 bases at J, leaving 15 bases unmatched. Per the germline V gene, CDR1 is KGHDR and CDR2 is SFDVKD. CDR3 in amino acids: CATSAAPPAGGDCEQFF. The CDR3 DNA follows: TGTGCCACCAGTGCGGCCCCCCCAGCGGGAGGGGACTGTGAGCAGTTCTTC.

This chain joins TRBV27 and TRBJ2-7; either TRBD1 or TRBD2 may fit D (5 bases each). The CDR3 extends over 14 amino acids. Germline V lookup: CDR1 MNHEY, CDR2 SMNVEV (reference sequence). V was cut by 6 bases and J by 0 bases, with 12 bases left in between. The CDR3 region has the DNA TGTGCCAGCAGGAAGGGGACGGGCTCCTACGAGCAGTACTTC. Protein: CASRKGTGSYEQYF.

In this sample, this clone turned up a few times. The rearrangement links TRBV6-1 to TRBJ2-7; unclear D gene. From germline, CDR1 is MNHNS and CDR2 SASEGT. The CDR3 totals 11 residues. With 3 bases removed from V and 4 bases from J, the gap between germline ends came to 4 bases. The DNA for the CDR3 is TGTGCCAGCAGTGAGGGGTACGAGCAGTACGTC. As protein: CASSEGYEQYV.

This clone was seen many times. Just one base apart from a much larger clone, this may be a read error. This chain connects TRBV5-1 to TRBJ2-4, with 10 bases that match TRBD1. Germline V lookup: CDR1 SGHRS, CDR2 YFSETQ. V was clipped by 2 bases and J by 5 bases; unmatched bases: 4. This CDR3 spans 15 amino acids. The DNA for the CDR3 is TGCGCCAGCAGCTTAGGACAGGGGGACGAAAACATTCAGTACTTC. Translation gives CASSLGQGDENIQYF.

This clone occurred a few times. This sample also contains other DNA sequences that code for the same CDR3. The genes are TRBV20-1 and TRBJ1-1; 7 positions match TRBD1. V lost 6 bases to trimming and J lost 4 bases; unmatched junction nucleotides: 8. The CDR3 runs to 13 residues. Germline CDR1 is DFQATT and CDR2 is SNEGSKA (reference sequence). The CDR3 sequence is CSAGTGAPTEAFF. CDR3 DNA: TGCAGTGCGGGAACAGGGGCCCCCACTGAAGCTTTCTTT.

This clone was seen repeatedly, ten times or more. The chain links TRBV20-1 to TRBJ2-1; 8 bases align to TRBD2. V gave up 5 bases and J gave up 5 bases; unmatched junction bases: 14. Germline loops: CDR1 DFQATT, CDR2 SNEGSKA (reference sequence). The CDR3 consists of 16 residues. The CDR3 here is CSASRAGAPLHNEQFF. In DNA, the CDR3 is TGCAGTGCTTCCCGAGCGGGGGCCCCGCTGCACAATGAGCAGTTCTTC.

The chain joins TRBV20-1 to TRBJ2-1, with D maybe TRBD2 (5 bases). Trimming removed 3 bases at V and 0 bases at J, with 12 bases between. CDR1 is DFQATT, CDR2 SNEGSKA, per germline (reference sequence). This CDR3 region has 15 residues. The CDR3, as DNA: TGCAGTGCTAGTTGGCGGGCGAGCTCCTACAATGAGCAGTTCTTC. This encodes CSASWRASSYNEQFF.